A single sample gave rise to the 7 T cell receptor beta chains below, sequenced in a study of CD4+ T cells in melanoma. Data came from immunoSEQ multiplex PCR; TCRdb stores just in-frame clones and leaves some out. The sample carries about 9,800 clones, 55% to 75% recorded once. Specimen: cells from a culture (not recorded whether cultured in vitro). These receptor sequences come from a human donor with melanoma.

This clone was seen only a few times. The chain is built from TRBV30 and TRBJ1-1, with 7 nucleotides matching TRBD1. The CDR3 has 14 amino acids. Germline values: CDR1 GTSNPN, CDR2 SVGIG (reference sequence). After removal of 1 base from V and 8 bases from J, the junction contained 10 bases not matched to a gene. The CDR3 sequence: CAWSAQTTGREAFF. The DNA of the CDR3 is TGTGCCTGGAGTGCCCAAACGACAGGGCGCGAAGCTTTCTTT.

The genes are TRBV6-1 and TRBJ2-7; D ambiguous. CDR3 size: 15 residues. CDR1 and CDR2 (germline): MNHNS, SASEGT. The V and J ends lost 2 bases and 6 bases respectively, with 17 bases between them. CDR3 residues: CASSEITAAGIEQYF. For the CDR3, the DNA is TGTGCCAGCAGTGAAATCACAGCCGCCGGTATCGAGCAGTACTTC.

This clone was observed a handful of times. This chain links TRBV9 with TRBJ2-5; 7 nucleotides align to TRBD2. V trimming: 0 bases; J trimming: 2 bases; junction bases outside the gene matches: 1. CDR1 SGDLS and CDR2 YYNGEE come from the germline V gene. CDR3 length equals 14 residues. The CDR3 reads CASSVGGGQETQYF. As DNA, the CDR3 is TGTGCCAGCAGCGTAGGGGGGGGGCAAGAGACCCAGTACTTC.

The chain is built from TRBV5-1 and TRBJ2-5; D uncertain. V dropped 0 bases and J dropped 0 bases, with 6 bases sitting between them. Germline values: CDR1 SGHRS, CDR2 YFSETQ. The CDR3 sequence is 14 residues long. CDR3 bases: TGCGCCAGCAGCTTGGGGGTGTACCAAGAGACCCAGTACTTC. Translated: CASSLGVYQETQYF.

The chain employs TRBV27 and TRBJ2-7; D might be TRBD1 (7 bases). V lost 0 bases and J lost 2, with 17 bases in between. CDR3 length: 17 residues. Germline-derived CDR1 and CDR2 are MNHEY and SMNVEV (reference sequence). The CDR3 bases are TGTGCCAGCAGTTTATCGATAAGCGCCAGGGGGGCCTACGAGCAGTACTTC. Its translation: CASSLSISARGAYEQYF.

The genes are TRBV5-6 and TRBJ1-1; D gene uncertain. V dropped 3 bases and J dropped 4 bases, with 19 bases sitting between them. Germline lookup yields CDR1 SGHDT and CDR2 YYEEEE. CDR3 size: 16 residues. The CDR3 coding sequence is TGTGCCAGCAGCTCGACGACCCACTACGCGGGCACTGAAGCTTTCTTT. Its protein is CASSSTTHYAGTEAFF.

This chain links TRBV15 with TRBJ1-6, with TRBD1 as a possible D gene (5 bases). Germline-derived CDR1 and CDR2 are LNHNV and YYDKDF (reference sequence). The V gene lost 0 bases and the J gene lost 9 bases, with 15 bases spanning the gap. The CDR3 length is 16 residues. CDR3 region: CATSRDSAGPRSPLHF. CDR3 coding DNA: TGTGCCACCAGCAGAGACTCGGCAGGGCCCCGTTCACCCCTCCACTTT.